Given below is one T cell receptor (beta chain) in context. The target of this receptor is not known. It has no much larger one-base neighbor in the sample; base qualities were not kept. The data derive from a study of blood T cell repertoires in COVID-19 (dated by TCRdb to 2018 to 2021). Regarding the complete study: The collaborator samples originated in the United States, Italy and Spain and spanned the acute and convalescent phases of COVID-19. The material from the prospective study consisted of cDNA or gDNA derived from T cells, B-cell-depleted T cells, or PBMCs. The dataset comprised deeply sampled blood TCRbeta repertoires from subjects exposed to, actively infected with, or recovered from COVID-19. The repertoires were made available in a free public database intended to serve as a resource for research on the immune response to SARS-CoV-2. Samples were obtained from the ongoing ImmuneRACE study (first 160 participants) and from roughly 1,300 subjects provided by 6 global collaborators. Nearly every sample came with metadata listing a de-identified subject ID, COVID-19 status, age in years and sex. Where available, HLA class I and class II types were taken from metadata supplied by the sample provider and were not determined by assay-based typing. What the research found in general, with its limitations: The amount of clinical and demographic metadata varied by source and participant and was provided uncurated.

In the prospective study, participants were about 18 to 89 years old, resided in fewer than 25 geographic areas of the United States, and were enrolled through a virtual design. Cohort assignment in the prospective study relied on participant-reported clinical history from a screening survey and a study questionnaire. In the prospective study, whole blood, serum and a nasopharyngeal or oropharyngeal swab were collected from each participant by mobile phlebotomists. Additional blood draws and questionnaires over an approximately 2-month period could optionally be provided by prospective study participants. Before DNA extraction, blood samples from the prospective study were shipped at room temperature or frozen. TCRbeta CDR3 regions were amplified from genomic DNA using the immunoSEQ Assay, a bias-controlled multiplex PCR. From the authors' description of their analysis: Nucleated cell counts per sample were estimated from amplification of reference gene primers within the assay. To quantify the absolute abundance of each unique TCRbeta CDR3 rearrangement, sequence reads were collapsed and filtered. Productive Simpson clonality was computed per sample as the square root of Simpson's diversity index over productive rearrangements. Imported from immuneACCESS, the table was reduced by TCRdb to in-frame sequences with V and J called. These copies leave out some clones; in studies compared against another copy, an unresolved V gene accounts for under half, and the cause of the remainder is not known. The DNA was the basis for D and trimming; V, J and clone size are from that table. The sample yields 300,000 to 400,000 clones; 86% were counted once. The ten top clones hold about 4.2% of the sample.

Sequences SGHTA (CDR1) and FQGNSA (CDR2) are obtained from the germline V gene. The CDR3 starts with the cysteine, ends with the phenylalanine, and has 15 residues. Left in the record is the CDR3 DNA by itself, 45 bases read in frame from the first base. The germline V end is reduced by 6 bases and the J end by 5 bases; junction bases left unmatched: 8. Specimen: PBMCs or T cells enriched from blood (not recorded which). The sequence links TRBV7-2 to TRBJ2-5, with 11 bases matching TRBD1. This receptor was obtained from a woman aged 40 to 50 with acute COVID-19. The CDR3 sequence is CASRRDRGTGETQYF. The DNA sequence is TGTGCCAGCAGACGGGACAGGGGGACGGGGGAGACCCAGTACTTC.